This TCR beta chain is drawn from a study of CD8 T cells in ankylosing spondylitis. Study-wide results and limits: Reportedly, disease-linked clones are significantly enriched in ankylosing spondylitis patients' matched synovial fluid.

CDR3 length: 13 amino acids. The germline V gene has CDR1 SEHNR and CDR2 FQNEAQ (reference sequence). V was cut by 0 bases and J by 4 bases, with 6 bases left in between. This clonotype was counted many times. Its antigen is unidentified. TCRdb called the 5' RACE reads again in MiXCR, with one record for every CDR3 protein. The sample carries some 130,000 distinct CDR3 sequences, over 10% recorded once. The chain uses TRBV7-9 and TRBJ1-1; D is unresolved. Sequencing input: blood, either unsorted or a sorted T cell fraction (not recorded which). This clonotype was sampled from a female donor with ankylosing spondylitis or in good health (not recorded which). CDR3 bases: TGTGCCAGCAGCTTAGCGAGGATCACTGAAGCTTTCTTT. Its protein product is CASSLARITEAFF. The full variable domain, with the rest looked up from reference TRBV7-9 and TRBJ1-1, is DTGVSQNPRHKITKRGQNVTFRCDPISEHNRLYWYRQTLGQGPEFLTYFQNEAQLEKSRLLSDRFSAERPKGSFSTLEIQRTEQGDSAMYLCASSLARITEAFFGQGTRLTVV.